These 4 T cell receptor beta chains were sequenced from one sample in a study of T cell changes during pregnancy in multiple sclerosis. Sequencing was performed with immunoSEQ multiplex PCR; in TCRdb, only in-frame clones are kept and a portion is missing. The table lists 60,000 to 75,000 clones, about 91% of them singletons. Sequencing was performed on peripheral blood, taken before pregnancy. Source of these receptors: a female donor with multiple sclerosis, enrolled in a pregnancy study.

The rearrangement uses TRBV6-5 and TRBJ2-7; TRBD2 matches 12 bases. Germline V gives CDR1 MNHEY, CDR2 SVGAGI. This CDR3 is 15 amino acids long. V was clipped by 6 bases and J by 0 bases; unmatched bases: 3. CDR3 in DNA: TGTGCCAGCAGGGCTAGCGGGGGGGCCTCCTACGAGCAGTACTTC. Translation gives CASRASGGASYEQYF.

The CDR3 loop is CASRVARASRGNEQYF. The DNA of the CDR3 is TGCGCCAGCAGAGTCGCTAGGGCCTCCAGGGGGAACGAGCAGTACTTC. The chain recombines TRBV5-1 with TRBJ2-5, with 7 bases identical to TRBD1. The J call is uncertain, as TRBJ2-7 better fits the DNA end. The germline CDR1 and CDR2 sequences are SGHRS and YFSETQ. CDR3 length: 16 amino acids.

This clone was seen only a few times. As DNA, the CDR3 is TGTGCCTGGAGTTCCCCGGGTCGAGACACTGAAGCTTTCTTT. Residues: CAWSSPGRDTEAFF. This chain connects TRBV30 to TRBJ1-1; D call uncertain. There are 14 residues in the CDR3. Per germline, CDR1 GTSNPN and CDR2 SVGIG (reference sequence). V gave up 2 bases and J gave up 3 bases, with 13 bases separating them.

V usage is TRBV7-2 and J usage is TRBJ2-3; D unresolved. The CDR3 consists of 16 residues. The V gene lost 4 bases and the J gene lost 1 base, with 15 bases spanning the gap. The germline V gene has CDR1 SGHTA and CDR2 FQGNSA. CDR3 nucleotides: TGTGCCAGCAGCTCCGCCCTAGGATGGGGCACAGATACGCAGTATTTT. Its protein is CASSSALGWGTDTQYF.